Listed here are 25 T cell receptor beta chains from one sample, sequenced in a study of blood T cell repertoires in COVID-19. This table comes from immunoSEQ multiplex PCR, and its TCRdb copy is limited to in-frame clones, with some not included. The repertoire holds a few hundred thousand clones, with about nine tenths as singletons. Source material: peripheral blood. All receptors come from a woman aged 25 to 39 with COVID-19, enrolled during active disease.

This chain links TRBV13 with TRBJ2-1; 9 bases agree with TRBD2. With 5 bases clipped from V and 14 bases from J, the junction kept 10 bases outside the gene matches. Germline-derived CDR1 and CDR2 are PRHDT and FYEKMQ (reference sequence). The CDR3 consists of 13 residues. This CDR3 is CASSPTISGREFF. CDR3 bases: TGTGCCAGCAGCCCCACAATTAGCGGGAGAGAGTTCTTC.

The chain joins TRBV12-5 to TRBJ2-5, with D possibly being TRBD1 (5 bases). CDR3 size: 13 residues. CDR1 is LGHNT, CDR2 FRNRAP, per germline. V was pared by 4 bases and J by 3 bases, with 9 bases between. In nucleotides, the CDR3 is TGTGCTAGTGGTTCCTCAGGGAAAGAGACCCAGTACTTC. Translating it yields CASGSSGKETQYF.

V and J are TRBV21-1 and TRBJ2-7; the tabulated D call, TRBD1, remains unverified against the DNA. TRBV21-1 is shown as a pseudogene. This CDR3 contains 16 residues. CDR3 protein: CASSMGTGTGAYEQYF. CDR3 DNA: TGTGCCAGCAGCATGGGCACCGGGACAGGGGCCTACGAGCAGTACTTC.

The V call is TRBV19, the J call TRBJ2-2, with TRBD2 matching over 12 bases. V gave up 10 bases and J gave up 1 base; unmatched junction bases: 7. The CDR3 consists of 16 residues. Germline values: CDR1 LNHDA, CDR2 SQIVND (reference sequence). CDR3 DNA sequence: TGTGCCACCAGCCCGACTAGCGGGAGGAACACCGGGGAGCTGTTTTTT. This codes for CATSPTSGRNTGELFF.

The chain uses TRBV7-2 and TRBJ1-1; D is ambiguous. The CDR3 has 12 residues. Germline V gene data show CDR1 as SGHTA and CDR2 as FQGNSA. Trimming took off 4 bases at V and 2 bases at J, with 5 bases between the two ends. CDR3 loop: CASSSINTEAFF. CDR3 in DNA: TGTGCCAGCAGCTCCATCAACACTGAAGCTTTCTTT.

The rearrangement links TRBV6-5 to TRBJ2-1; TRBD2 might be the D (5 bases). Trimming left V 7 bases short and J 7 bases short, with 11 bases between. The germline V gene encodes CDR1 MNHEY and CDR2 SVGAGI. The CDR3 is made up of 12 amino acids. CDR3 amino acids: CASNQLGNEQFF. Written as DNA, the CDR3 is TGTGCCAGCAACCAACTAGGGAATGAGCAGTTCTTC.

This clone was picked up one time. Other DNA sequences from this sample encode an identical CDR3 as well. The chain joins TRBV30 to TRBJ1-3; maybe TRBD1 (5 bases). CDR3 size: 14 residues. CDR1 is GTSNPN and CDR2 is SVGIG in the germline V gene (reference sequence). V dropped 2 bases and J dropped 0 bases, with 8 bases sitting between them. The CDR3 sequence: CAWSRGGSGNTIYF. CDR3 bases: TGTGCCTGGAGTCGGGGGGGCTCTGGAAACACCATATATTTT.

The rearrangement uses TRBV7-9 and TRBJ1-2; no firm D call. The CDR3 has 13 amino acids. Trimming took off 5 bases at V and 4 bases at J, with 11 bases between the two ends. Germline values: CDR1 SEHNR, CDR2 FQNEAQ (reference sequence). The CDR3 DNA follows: TGTGCCAGCAGCAACGCCGGGAGCTATGGCTACACCTTC. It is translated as CASSNAGSYGYTF.

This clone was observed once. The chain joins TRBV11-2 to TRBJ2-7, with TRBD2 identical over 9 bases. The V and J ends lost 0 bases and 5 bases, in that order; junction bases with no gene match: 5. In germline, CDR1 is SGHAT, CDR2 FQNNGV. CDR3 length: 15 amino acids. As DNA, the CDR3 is TGTGCCAGCAGCTTAGACTGGACTAGCGTACACGAGCAGTACTTC. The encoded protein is CASSLDWTSVHEQYF.

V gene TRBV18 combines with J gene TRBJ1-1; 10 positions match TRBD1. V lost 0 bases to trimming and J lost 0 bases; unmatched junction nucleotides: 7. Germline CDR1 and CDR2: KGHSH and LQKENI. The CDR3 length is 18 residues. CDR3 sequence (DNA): TGTGCCAGCTCACCACCGTATAGACAGGGGGCCATGAACACTGAAGCTTTCTTT. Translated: CASSPPYRQGAMNTEAFF.

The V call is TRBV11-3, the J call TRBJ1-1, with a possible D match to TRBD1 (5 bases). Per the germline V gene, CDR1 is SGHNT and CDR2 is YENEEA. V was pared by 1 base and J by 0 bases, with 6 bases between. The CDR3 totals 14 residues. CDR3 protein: CASSLGTLNTEAFF. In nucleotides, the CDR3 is TGTGCCAGCAGCTTAGGGACATTGAACACTGAAGCTTTCTTT.

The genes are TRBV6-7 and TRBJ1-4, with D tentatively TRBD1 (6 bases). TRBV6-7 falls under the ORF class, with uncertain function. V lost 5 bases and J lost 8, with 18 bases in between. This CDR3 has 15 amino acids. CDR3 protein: CASSGVGQGNEKLFF. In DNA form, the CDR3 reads TGTGCCAGCAGTGGCGTAGGGCAGGGGAACGAAAAACTGTTTTTT.

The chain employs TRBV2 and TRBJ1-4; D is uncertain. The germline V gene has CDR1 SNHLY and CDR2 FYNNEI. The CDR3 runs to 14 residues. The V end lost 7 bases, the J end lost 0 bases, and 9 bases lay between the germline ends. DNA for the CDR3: TGTGCCAGCACGGGGAGTGCAACTAATGAAAAACTGTTTTTT. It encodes CASTGSATNEKLFF.

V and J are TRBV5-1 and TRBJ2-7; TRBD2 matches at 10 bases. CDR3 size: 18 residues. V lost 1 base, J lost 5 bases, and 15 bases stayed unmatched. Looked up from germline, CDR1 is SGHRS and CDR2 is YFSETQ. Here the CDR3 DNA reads TGCGCCAGCAGCTTGTACCCCAGCGGGAGGGCCGAGGGCCACGAGCAGTACTTC. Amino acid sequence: CASSLYPSGRAEGHEQYF.

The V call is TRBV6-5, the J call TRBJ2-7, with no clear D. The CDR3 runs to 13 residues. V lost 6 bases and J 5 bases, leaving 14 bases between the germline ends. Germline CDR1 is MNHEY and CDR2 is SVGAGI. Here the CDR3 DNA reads TGTGCCAGCAGGGCAGATGTGTCGAACGAGCAGTACTTC. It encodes CASRADVSNEQYF.

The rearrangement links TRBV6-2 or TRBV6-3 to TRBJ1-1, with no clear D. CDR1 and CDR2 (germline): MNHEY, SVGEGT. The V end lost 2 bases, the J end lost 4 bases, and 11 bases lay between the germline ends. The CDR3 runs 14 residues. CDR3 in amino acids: CASSYTTPGTEAFF. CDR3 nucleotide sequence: TGTGCCAGCAGTTACACCACCCCGGGCACTGAAGCTTTCTTT.

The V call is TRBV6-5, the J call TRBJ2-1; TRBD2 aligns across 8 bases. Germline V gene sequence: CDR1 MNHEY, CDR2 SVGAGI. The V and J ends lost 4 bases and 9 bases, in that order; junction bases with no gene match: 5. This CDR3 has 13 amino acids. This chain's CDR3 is CASSFTGGPEQFF. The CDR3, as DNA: TGTGCCAGCAGTTTTACGGGGGGGCCTGAGCAGTTCTTC.

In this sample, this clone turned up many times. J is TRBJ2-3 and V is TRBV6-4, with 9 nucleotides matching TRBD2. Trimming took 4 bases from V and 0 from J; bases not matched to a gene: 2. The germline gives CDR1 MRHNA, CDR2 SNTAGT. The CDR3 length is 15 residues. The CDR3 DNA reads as TGTGCCAGCAGTGTAGCGGGAGATAGCACAGATACGCAGTATTTT. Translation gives CASSVAGDSTDTQYF.

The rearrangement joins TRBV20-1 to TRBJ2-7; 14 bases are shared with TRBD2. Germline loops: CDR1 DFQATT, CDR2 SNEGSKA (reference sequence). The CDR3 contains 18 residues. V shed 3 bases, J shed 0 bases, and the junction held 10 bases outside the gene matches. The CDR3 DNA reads TGCAGTGCTAGTCGAGGGACTAGCGGGAGTGCGTACTCCTACGAGCAGTACTTC. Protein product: CSASRGTSGSAYSYEQYF.

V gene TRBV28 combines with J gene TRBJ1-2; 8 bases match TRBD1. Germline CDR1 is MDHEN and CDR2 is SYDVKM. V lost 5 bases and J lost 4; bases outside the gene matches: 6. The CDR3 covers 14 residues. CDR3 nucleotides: TGTGCCAGCAGTGCAACAGGGGGTGGCTATGGCTACACCTTC. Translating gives CASSATGGGYGYTF.

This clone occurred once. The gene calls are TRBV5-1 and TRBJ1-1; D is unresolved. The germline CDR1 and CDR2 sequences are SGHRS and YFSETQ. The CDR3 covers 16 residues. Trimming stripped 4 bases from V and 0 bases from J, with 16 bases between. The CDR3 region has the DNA TGCGCCAGCAGCGCAATACCCGACACAATGAACACTGAAGCTTTCTTT. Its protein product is CASSAIPDTMNTEAFF.

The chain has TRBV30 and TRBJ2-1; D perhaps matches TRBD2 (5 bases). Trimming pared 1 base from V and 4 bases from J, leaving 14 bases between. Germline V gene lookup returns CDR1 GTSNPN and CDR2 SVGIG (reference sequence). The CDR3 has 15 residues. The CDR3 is CAWSGRGGRYNEQFF. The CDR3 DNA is TGTGCCTGGAGTGGTCGGGGTGGTCGGTACAATGAGCAGTTCTTC.

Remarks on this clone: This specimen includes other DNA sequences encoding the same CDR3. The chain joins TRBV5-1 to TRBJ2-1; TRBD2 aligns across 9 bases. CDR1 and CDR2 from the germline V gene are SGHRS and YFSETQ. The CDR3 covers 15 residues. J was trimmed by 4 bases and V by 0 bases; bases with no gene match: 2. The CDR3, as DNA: TGCGCCAGCAGCTTGGGGACTAGCGAGTACAATGAGCAGTTCTTC. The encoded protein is CASSLGTSEYNEQFF.

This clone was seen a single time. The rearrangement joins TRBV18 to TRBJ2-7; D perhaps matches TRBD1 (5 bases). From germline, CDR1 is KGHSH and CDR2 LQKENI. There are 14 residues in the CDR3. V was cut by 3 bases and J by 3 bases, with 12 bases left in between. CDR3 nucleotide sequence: TGTGCCAGCTCACCGGGGCCAGGCGGCTACGAGCAGTACTTC. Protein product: CASSPGPGGYEQYF.

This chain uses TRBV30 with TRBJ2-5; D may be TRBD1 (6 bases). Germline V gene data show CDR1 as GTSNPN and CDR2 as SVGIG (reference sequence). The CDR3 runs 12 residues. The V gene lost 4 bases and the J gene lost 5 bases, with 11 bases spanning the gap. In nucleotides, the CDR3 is TGTGCCTGGAATTTAGGACAGGAGACCCAGTACTTC. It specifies CAWNLGQETQYF.